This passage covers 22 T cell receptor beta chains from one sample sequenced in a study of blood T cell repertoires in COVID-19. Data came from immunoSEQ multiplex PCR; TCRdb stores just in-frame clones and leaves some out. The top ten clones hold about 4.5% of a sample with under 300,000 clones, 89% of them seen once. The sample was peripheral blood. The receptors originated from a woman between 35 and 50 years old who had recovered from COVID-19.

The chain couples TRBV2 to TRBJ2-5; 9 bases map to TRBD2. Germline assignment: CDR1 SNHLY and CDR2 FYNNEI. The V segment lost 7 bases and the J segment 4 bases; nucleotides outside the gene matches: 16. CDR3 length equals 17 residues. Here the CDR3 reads CASTGTLSGSGAETQYF. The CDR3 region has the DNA TGTGCCAGCACTGGGACCCTTAGCGGGAGCGGGGCAGAGACCCAGTACTTC.

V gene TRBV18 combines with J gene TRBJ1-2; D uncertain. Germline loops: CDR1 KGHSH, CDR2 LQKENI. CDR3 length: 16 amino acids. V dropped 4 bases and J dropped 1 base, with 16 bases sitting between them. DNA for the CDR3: TGTGCCAGCTCACTCCTGAGGCCAGACCTTAACTATGGCTACACCTTC. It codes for CASSLLRPDLNYGYTF.

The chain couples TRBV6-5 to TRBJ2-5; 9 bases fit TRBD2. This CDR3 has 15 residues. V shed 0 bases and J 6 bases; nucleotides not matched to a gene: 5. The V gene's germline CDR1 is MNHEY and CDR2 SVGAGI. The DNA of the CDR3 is TGTGCCAGCAGTTACTCGGGCGGGGGGGTCCAGACCCAGTACTTC. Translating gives CASSYSGGGVQTQYF.

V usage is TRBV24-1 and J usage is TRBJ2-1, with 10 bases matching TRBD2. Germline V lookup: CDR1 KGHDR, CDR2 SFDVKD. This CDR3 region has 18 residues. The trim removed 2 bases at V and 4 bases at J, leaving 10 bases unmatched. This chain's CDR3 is CATSDSITPSGGYNEQFF. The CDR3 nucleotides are TGTGCCACCAGTGATTCGATTACACCTAGCGGGGGATACAATGAGCAGTTCTTC.

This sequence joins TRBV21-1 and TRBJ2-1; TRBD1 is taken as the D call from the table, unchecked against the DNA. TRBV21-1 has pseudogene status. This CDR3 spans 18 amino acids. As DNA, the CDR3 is TGTGCCAGCAGCAAACCGGGCCCCAAACAGGGCCCCGACAATGAGCAGTTCTTC. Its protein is CASSKPGPKQGPDNEQFF.

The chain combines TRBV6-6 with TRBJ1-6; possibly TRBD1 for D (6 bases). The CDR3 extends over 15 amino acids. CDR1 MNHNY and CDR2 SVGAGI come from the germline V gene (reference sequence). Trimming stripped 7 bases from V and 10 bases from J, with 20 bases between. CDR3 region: CASIMDSSGRSPLHF. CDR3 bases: TGTGCCAGCATTATGGACAGCTCCGGTAGATCACCCCTCCACTTT.

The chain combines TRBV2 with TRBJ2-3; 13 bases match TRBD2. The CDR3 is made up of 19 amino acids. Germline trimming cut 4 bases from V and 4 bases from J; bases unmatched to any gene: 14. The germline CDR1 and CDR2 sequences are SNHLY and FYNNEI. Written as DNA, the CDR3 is TGTGCCAGCAGTGGTCACAGGAGTACGGGACTAGCGGGATCAGATACGCAGTATTTT. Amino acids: CASSGHRSTGLAGSDTQYF.

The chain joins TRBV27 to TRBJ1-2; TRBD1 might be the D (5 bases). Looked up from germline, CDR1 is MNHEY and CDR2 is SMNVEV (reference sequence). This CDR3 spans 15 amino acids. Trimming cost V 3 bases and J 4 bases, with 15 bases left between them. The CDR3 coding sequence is TGTGCCAGCAGTTTGGCGTTCGGGGGATCCTATGGCTACACCTTC. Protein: CASSLAFGGSYGYTF.

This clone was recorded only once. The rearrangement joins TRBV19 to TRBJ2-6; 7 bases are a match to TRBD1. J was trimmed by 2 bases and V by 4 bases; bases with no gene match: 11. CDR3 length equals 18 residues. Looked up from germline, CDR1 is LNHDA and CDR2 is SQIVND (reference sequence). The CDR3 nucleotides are TGTGCCAGTAGTACGACAGGGTTGGGGTCGGCTGGGGCCAACGTCCTGACTTTC. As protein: CASSTTGLGSAGANVLTF.

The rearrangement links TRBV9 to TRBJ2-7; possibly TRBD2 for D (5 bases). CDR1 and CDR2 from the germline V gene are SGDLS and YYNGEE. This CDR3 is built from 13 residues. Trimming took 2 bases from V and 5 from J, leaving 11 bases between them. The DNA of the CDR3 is TGTGCCAGCAGCGTTACGGGGTGGAACGAGCAGTACTTC. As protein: CASSVTGWNEQYF.

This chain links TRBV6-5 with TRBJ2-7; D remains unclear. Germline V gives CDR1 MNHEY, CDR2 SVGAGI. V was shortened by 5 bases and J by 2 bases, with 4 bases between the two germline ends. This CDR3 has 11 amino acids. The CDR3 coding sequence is TGTGCCAGCAGTCGGGCCTACGAGCAGTACTTC. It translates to CASSRAYEQYF.

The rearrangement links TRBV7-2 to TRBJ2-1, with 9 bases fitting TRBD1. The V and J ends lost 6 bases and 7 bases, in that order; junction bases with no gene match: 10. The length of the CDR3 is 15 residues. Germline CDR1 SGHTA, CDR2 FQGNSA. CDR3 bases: TGTGCCAGCAGTAAAACAGCGGGACAGGGAAATGAGCAGTTCTTC. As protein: CASSKTAGQGNEQFF.

The CDR3 nucleotides are TGTGCCAGTACGAGGGCCCTCTCTGGAAACACCATATATTTT. Its translation is CASTRALSGNTIYF. V gene TRBV19 combines with J gene TRBJ1-3; D uncertain. V was cut by 7 bases and J by 0 bases, with 10 bases left in between. In germline, CDR1 is LNHDA, CDR2 SQIVND (reference sequence). The CDR3 totals 14 residues. The full variable domain, completed using reference TRBV19 and TRBJ1-3, is DGGITQSPKYLFRKEGQNVTLSCEQNLNHDAMYWYRQDPGQGLRLIYYSQIVNDFQKGDIAEGYSVSREKKESFPLTVTSAQKNPTAFYLCASTRALSGNTIYFGEGSWLTVV.

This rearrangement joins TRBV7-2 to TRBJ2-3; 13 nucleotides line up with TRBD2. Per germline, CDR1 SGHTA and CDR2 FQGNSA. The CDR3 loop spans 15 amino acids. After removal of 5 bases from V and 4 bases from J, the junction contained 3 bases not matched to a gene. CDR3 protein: CASSTGLAGADTQYF. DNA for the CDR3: TGTGCCAGCAGCACCGGACTAGCGGGAGCAGATACGCAGTATTTT. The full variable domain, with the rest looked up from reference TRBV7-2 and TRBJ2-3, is GAGVSQSPSNKVTEKGKDVELRCDPISGHTALYWYRQSLGQGLEFLIYFQGNSAPDKSGLPSDRFSAERTGGSVSTLTIQRTQQEDSAVYLCASSTGLAGADTQYFGPGTRLTVL.

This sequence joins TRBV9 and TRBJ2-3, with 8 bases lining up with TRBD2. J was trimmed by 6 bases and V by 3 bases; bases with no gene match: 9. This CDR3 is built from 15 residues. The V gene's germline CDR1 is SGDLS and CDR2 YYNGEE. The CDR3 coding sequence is TGTGCCAGCAGCGGACCAGCGGGGGATTTCGATACGCAGTATTTT. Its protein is CASSGPAGDFDTQYF.

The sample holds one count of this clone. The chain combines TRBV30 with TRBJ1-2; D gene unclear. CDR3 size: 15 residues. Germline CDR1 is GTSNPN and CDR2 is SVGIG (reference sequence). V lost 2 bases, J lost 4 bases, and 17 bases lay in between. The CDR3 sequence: CAWSTSGISTYGYTF. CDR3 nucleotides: TGTGCCTGGAGTACAAGCGGCATAAGCACCTATGGCTACACCTTC. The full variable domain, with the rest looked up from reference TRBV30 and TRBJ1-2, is SQTIHQWPATLVQPVGSPLSLECTVEGTSNPNLYWYRQAAGRGLQLLFYSVGIGQISSEVPQNLSASRPQDRQFILSSKKLLLSDSGFYLCAWSTSGISTYGYTFGSGTRLTVV.

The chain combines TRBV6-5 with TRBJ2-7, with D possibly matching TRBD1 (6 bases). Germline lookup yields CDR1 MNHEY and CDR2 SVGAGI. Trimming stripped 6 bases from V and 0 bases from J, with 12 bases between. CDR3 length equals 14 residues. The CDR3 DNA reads TGTGCCAGCAGCCACGACAGGAGCTCCTACGAGCAGTACTTC. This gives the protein CASSHDRSSYEQYF.

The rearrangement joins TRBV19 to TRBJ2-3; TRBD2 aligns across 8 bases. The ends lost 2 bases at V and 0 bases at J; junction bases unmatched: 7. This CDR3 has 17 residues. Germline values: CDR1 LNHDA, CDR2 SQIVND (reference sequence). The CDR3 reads CASSILRGAISTDTQYF. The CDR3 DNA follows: TGTGCCAGTAGTATATTGCGGGGGGCTATTAGCACAGATACGCAGTATTTT.

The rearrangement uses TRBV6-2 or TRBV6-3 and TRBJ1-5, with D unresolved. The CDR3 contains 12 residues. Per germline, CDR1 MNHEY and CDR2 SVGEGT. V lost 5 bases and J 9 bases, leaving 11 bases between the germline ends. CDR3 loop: CASSEVLRPQHF. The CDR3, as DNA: TGTGCCAGCAGTGAGGTTTTGCGGCCCCAGCATTTT.

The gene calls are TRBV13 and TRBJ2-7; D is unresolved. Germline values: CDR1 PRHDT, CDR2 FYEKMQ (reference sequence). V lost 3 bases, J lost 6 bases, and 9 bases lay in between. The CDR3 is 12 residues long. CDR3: CASSFGPGEQYV. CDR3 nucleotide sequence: TGTGCCAGCAGCTTCGGTCCTGGCGAGCAGTACGTC.

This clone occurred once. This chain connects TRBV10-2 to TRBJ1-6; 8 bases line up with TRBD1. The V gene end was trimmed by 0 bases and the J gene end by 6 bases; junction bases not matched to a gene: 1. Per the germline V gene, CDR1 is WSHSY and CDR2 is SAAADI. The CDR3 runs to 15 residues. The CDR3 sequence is CASSESGQGNSPLHF. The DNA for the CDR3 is TGCGCCAGCAGTGAGTCCGGACAGGGTAATTCACCCCTCCACTTT.

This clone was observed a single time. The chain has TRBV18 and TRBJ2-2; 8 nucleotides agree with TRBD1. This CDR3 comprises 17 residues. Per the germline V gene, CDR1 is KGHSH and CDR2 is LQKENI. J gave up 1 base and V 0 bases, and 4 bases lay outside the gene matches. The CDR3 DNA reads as TGTGCCAGCTCACCACCCCAGGGGGCCTTGAACACCGGGGAGCTGTTTTTT. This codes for CASSPPQGALNTGELFF.